This T cell receptor beta chain appears in the sequencing data of a study of blood T cell repertoires in COVID-19. On the study more broadly: Whether acute or convalescent, the COVID-19 samples came from the United States, Italy and Spain.

Authors' methods: The assay estimated nucleated cells by amplifying reference gene primers. Produced via immunoSEQ multiplex PCR; TCRdb's table is partial and in-frame only. V, J and clone size reflect that table, while D and trimming were determined from the DNA. The sample records roughly 160,000 clones, 85% to 90% being singletons. Germline V CDR1 and CDR2: MNHEY, SVGAGI. Trimming removed 6 bases at V and 7 bases at J, with 12 bases between. The CDR3 spans 12 residues. This clone has a handful of counts. Patients at the Seattle site were enrolled during active infection and followed longitudinally. The clonotype comes from a woman aged 65 to 85 with COVID-19, enrolled during active disease. This chain connects TRBV6-5 to TRBJ1-2, with no clear D. Source material: peripheral blood. This chain's CDR3 is CASRPPTRGYTF. In DNA, the CDR3 is TGTGCCAGCAGGCCCCCAACTCGTGGCTACACCTTC.